This TCR beta chain was profiled in a study of T-cell reconstitution after alpha-beta-depleted transplantation in children. This clonotype was detected a few times. During its preparation, the TCRbeta library received unique molecular identifiers. TCRdb re-called the PCR reads through MiXCR, storing one row per CDR3 protein. The sample includes about 600,000 distinct CDR3 sequences, under 25% of them seen just once. The sequence was obtained from a boy younger than two who had a stem cell transplant for acute myeloid leukemia, so the T cells may come from the graft donor. Sequenced material: PBMCs, mostly from graft donor cells, taken 360 days after TCRalphabeta/CD19-depleted stem cell transplant.

CDR3 region: CASSSDWNGEQYF. Written as DNA, the CDR3 is TGTGCCAGCAGTTCTGACTGGAACGGCGAGCAGTACTTC. The gene calls are TRBV7-8 and TRBJ2-7, with D hard to call. The CDR3 extends over 13 amino acids. Germline CDR1 reads SGHVS; CDR2 reads FQNEAQ. V lost 6 bases, J lost 6 bases, and 15 bases lay in between.